The 31 T cell receptor beta chains in this list originate from one sample, sequenced in a study of glioma-infiltrating T cells. The iRepertoire nested amplicon-rescue multiplex PCR amplified TCR alpha and beta CDR3s from RNA. From the multiplex PCR reads, TCRdb called clonotypes with MiXCR, one entry per CDR3 protein. The sample yields more than 350,000 distinct CDR3 sequences, about 40% seen once. Sequenced sample: glioma tissue, nonneoplastic brain tissue, or PBMCs (not recorded which). These receptors were taken from a human donor with low-grade glioma or glioblastoma, undergoing nonglioma brain surgery, or in good health (not recorded which).

V usage is TRBV7-9 and J usage is TRBJ2-3; TRBD1 matches at 7 bases. The CDR3 loop spans 14 amino acids. Germline CDR1 reads SEHNR; CDR2 reads FQNEAQ (reference sequence). V was clipped by 8 bases and J by 2 bases; unmatched bases: 7. The CDR3 region is CASASGTVTDTQYF. In DNA, the CDR3 is TGTGCCAGCGCCAGTGGGACAGTCACAGATACGCAGTATTTT.

A few counts support this clonotype. The chain employs TRBV28 and TRBJ2-2; D unresolved. V was clipped by 7 bases and J by 4 bases, with 16 bases between them. In germline, CDR1 is MDHEN, CDR2 SYDVKM. CDR3 length equals 15 residues. The CDR3 sequence: CASTSRAFGTGELFF. The CDR3, as DNA: TGTGCCAGCACCTCAAGGGCATTTGGCACCGGGGAGCTGTTTTTT.

The table lists this clonotype with a few counts. The chain combines TRBV28 with TRBJ1-3; D is undetermined. Trimming pared 3 bases from V and 2 bases from J, leaving 8 bases between. The CDR3 has 14 residues. CDR1 MDHEN and CDR2 SYDVKM come from the germline V gene. CDR3 in DNA: TGTGCCAGCAGTTTGAAGGGCACTGGAAACACCATATATTTT. Its translation: CASSLKGTGNTIYF.

Ten or more counts support this clonotype. This chain links TRBV28 with TRBJ1-5; D unclear. This CDR3 region has 12 residues. Germline values: CDR1 MDHEN, CDR2 SYDVKM. Trimming removed 4 bases from V and 4 bases from J, with 5 bases in between. The CDR3 protein is CASSWGNQPQHF. The CDR3 DNA follows: TGTGCCAGCAGTTGGGGTAATCAGCCCCAGCATTTT.

This clonotype turned up a few times. At one boundary the junction diverges from the germline segment, which might be a read error. The chain has TRBV7-2 and TRBJ2-3, with D hard to call. The length of the CDR3 is 12 residues. Germline V gene sequence: CDR1 SGHTA, CDR2 FQGNSA. The CDR3 nucleotides are TGTGCCAACAGCTTAGGAACCACCACGCAGTATTTT. Its protein is CANSLGTTTQYF.

This chain uses TRBV7-6 with TRBJ2-7, with 11 bases identical to TRBD2. The CDR3 is 16 residues long. CDR1 and CDR2 from the germline V gene are SGHVS and FNYEAQ. Trimming at V came to 2 bases and at J to 2 bases, leaving 5 bases not matched to a gene. This CDR3 is CASSLQLAGATYEQYF. DNA of the CDR3: TGTGCCAGCAGCTTACAACTAGCGGGAGCAACCTACGAGCAGTACTTC. Variable domain in full (rest from reference TRBV7-6 and TRBJ2-7): GAGVSQSPRYKVTKRGQDVALRCDPISGHVSLYWYRQALGQGPEFLTYFNYEAQQDKSGLPNDRFSAERPEGSISTLTIQRTEQRDSAMYRCASSLQLAGATYEQYFGPGTRLTVT.

In this sample, this clonotype turned up many times. This chain links TRBV27 with TRBJ2-1, with 12 positions matching TRBD2. V dropped 5 bases and J dropped 4; count of bases not matched to a gene: 3. The CDR3 loop spans 15 amino acids. CDR1 is MNHEY and CDR2 is SMNVEV in the germline V gene (reference sequence). CDR3 coding DNA: TGTGCCAGCAGTCCAGGACTAGCGGGGTACAATGAGCAGTTCTTC. It codes for CASSPGLAGYNEQFF.

In the case of this clonotype: Germline is not matched at one junction end, which may reflect a read error. In DNA form, the CDR3 reads TGTGCCGGCAGCTTAAAAATCAATCAGCCCCAGCATTTT. The encoded protein is CAGSLKINQPQHF. This chain joins TRBV7-2 and TRBJ1-5; D is uncertain. CDR1 is SGHTA, CDR2 FQGNSA, per germline. The CDR3 consists of 13 residues. Full variable domain (outside the CDR3, taken from reference TRBV7-2 and TRBJ1-5): GAGVSQSPSNKVTEKGKDVELRCDPISGHTALYWYRQSLGQGLEFLIYFQGNSAPDKSGLPSDRFSAERTGGSVSTLTIQRTQQEDSAVYLCAGSLKINQPQHFGDGTRLSIL.

This clonotype appeared many times. The chain is built from TRBV6-1 and TRBJ1-1; maybe TRBD1 (5 bases). V was pared by 5 bases and J by 1 base, with 14 bases between. CDR1 is MNHNS and CDR2 is SASEGT in the germline V gene. The CDR3 is 15 amino acids. The DNA for the CDR3 is TGTGCCAGCAGTCAGAACAGGTTTGAGAACACTGAAGCTTTCTTT. Amino acid sequence: CASSQNRFENTEAFF.

This clonotype showed up just a few times. The chain recombines TRBV28 with TRBJ2-7, with unresolved D. Germline CDR1 and CDR2: MDHEN and SYDVKM. There are 15 residues in the CDR3. V dropped 1 base and J dropped 0 bases, with 10 bases sitting between them. The CDR3 protein is CASSLSPISSYEQYF. The CDR3 DNA is TGTGCCAGCAGTTTATCCCCGATCAGCTCCTACGAGCAGTACTTC.

This clonotype was counted at least ten times. V and J are TRBV20-1 and TRBJ2-1; weak D call: TRBD2 (6 bases). The CDR3 has 11 residues. Germline V gives CDR1 DFQATT, CDR2 SNEGSKA (reference sequence). V gave up 4 bases and J gave up 9 bases, with 10 bases separating them. CDR3 region: CSANRGSEQFF. DNA of the CDR3: TGCAGTGCTAACCGGGGGAGTGAGCAGTTCTTC.

The rearrangement joins TRBV5-1 to TRBJ1-1, with 7 bases matching TRBD1. CDR1 and CDR2 from the germline V gene are SGHRS and YFSETQ. The CDR3 runs to 14 residues. Trimming cost V 4 bases and J 5 bases; bases outside gene matches: 8. The CDR3 DNA reads TGCGCCAGCAGCCACTTTCCAGGGGGAACTGAAGCTTTCTTT. As protein: CASSHFPGGTEAFF.

This clonotype occurred once. A much more abundant neighbour one base away suggests this may be a read error. This sequence joins TRBV27 and TRBJ2-2; 7 bases line up with TRBD1. This CDR3 is 15 amino acids long. Germline assignment: CDR1 MNHEY and CDR2 SMNVEV (reference sequence). The CDR3 DNA reads as TGTGCCAGCACTTTCGATGGGCAGGGGGACGGGAAGCTGTTTTTT. Amino acids: CASTFDGQGDGKLFF.

This clonotype was recorded a few times. The rearrangement joins TRBV12-3 or TRBV12-4 to TRBJ2-1; 8 nucleotides agree with TRBD2. Trimming removed 8 bases from V and 5 bases from J; junction bases left unmatched: 8. The CDR3 is made up of 14 amino acids. The CDR3 loop reads CASQGGTRDNEQFF. CDR3 sequence (DNA): TGTGCCAGCCAAGGCGGGACTAGGGACAATGAGCAGTTCTTC.

This clonotype came up a few times. The genes are TRBV20-1 and TRBJ2-1, with unresolved D. Germline loops: CDR1 DFQATT, CDR2 SNEGSKA (reference sequence). Trimming removed 0 bases at V and 0 bases at J, with 6 bases between. This CDR3 has 14 residues. The CDR3 reads CSARDTISYNEQFF. CDR3 DNA: TGCAGTGCTAGAGATACTATCTCCTACAATGAGCAGTTCTTC.

This clonotype was detected many times. V usage is TRBV2 and J usage is TRBJ2-7; D ambiguous. V was shortened by 7 bases and J by 5 bases, with 18 bases between the two germline ends. Germline-derived CDR1 and CDR2 are SNHLY and FYNNEI. The CDR3 covers 14 residues. The DNA for the CDR3 is TGTGCCAGCAAGAGAGTTCGGGCTGCGGACGAGCAGTACTTC. This gives the protein CASKRVRAADEQYF.

The genes are TRBV25-1 and TRBJ2-3; TRBD1 aligns across 10 bases. From germline, CDR1 is MGHDK and CDR2 SYGVNS. This CDR3 contains 15 residues. Trimming removed 2 bases from V and 6 bases from J; junction bases left unmatched: 5. The CDR3 nucleotides read TGTGCCAGCAGTGAAGTGGGACAGGGGCCGGATACGCAGTATTTT. It codes for CASSEVGQGPDTQYF.

This clonotype occurred many times. V gene TRBV28 combines with J gene TRBJ2-7, with D possibly being TRBD2 (6 bases). Trimming pared 5 bases from V and 2 bases from J, leaving 13 bases between. Germline loops: CDR1 MDHEN, CDR2 SYDVKM. This CDR3 region has 14 residues. DNA for the CDR3: TGTGCCAGCAGTCCGCTAGCGAGAACCTACGAGCAGTACTTC. Amino acid sequence: CASSPLARTYEQYF.

This clonotype was found many times. The rearrangement links TRBV4-3 to TRBJ2-3; D is perhaps TRBD1 (5 bases). The V end was cut by 1 base, the J end by 6 bases, with 8 bases between. The CDR3 has 13 residues. CDR1 and CDR2 (germline): LGHNA, YSLEER. The chain's CDR3 is CASSQGTSDTQYF. Here the CDR3 DNA reads TGCGCCAGCAGCCAAGGGACATCTGATACGCAGTATTTT.

V usage is TRBV2 and J usage is TRBJ2-3; the match to TRBD2 covers 9 bases. The germline gives CDR1 SNHLY, CDR2 FYNNEI. The CDR3 is 16 residues long. With V trimmed by 2 bases and J by 5 bases, 8 bases remained unmatched. CDR3 DNA: TGTGCCAGCAGTGAAAAGTTAGCGGGAGAAAAAGATACGCAGTATTTT. Protein sequence: CASSEKLAGEKDTQYF.

This chain connects TRBV19 to TRBJ1-5; D gene uncertain. Per the germline V gene, CDR1 is LNHDA and CDR2 is SQIVND (reference sequence). There are 11 residues in the CDR3. Trimming pared 7 bases from V and 9 bases from J, leaving 10 bases between. This CDR3 is CASTSLGPQHF. The DNA for the CDR3 is TGTGCCAGTACCTCCCTAGGGCCCCAGCATTTT.

This rearrangement joins TRBV20-1 to TRBJ2-7, with 9 positions matching TRBD1. From germline, CDR1 is DFQATT and CDR2 SNEGSKA (reference sequence). The J segment lost 3 bases and the V segment lost 6 bases, leaving 6 bases of the junction unmatched. The CDR3 runs 13 residues. CDR3 residues: CSAHTDRGYEQYF. The CDR3 DNA sequence: TGCAGTGCGCATACGGACAGGGGCTACGAGCAGTACTTC.

Turning to this clonotype: One end of the junction varies from germline; a read error may be responsible. The genes are TRBV27 and TRBJ2-1; TRBD1 agrees at 12 bases. The CDR3 sequence is 11 residues long. CDR1 is MNHEY, CDR2 SMNVEV, per germline (reference sequence). CDR3 DNA: TGTGCCAGCAGCTCTGGGACAGGGGGCCGTTTC. As protein: CASSSGTGGRF.

Note on this clonotype: A much more abundant neighbour one base away suggests this may be a read error. The V gene is TRBV27, the J gene TRBJ2-3; a possible D gene is TRBD2 (6 bases). Germline CDR1 reads MNHEY; CDR2 reads SMNVEV (reference sequence). V was pared by 7 bases and J by 5 bases, with 22 bases between. There are 16 residues in the CDR3. As DNA, the CDR3 is TGTGCCAGCAATTTTTTAAGCTTCGCGGGACTAGATACGCAGTATTTT. Translation: CASNFLSFAGLDTQYF.

This clonotype was picked up one time. The V and J genes are TRBV4-2 and TRBJ2-5; the match to TRBD1 covers 11 bases. Losses at the gene ends were 1 base for V and 5 bases for J; bases not matched to a gene: 6. The CDR3 is 16 amino acids. Germline V gene data show CDR1 as LGHNA and CDR2 as YNFKEQ. The CDR3 region has the DNA TGTGCCAGCAGCCAAGTTGGGGACAGGGGGTCGGAGACCCAGTACTTC. Translation: CASSQVGDRGSETQYF.

V usage is TRBV7-2 and J usage is TRBJ2-5; tentatively, D is TRBD2 (6 bases). The V and J ends lost 5 bases and 4 bases respectively, with 17 bases between them. The V gene's germline CDR1 is SGHTA and CDR2 FQGNSA. The CDR3 length is 15 residues. The CDR3 sequence: CASSPRGSGGETQYF. For the CDR3, the DNA is TGTGCCAGCAGCCCCCGGGGTTCCGGGGGAGAGACCCAGTACTTC.

The chain has TRBV28 and TRBJ2-4, with D possibly being TRBD1 (5 bases). CDR1 and CDR2 (germline): MDHEN, SYDVKM. The length of the CDR3 is 15 residues. The V gene lost 7 bases and the J gene lost 2 bases, with 15 bases spanning the gap. The CDR3, as DNA: TGTGCCAGCACTAGAAAGGGGTTCCCCAAAAACATTCAGTACTTC. This gives the protein CASTRKGFPKNIQYF.

This clonotype was seen a few times. The V and J genes are TRBV2 and TRBJ2-1; unclear D gene. This CDR3 is built from 12 residues. V lost 4 bases and J 4 bases, leaving 5 bases between the germline ends. Germline lookup yields CDR1 SNHLY and CDR2 FYNNEI. CDR3 bases: TGTGCCAGCAGTGCCCGGTACAATGAGCAGTTCTTC. It yields the protein CASSARYNEQFF. Based on the CDR3 plus reference TRBV2 and TRBJ2-1, the full variable domain is EPEVTQTPSHQVTQMGQEVILRCVPISNHLYFYWYRQILGQKVEFLVSFYNNEISEKSEIFDDQFSVERPDGSNFTLKIRSTKLEDSAMYFCASSARYNEQFFGPGTRLTVL.

This clonotype was seen just once. This sequence may be a read error, since a much larger clone differs from it by one base. The V gene is TRBV15, the J gene TRBJ1-1; D might be TRBD1 (5 bases). Germline loops: CDR1 LNHNV, CDR2 YYDKDF (reference sequence). The CDR3 runs to 16 residues. The CDR3 nucleotides read TGTGCCACCAGAAGAGATGTATTAGGGGAGAACACTGAAGCTTTCTTT. It encodes CATRRDVLGENTEAFF.

A word on this clonotype: This could be a read error, since a much larger clone is one nucleotide away. This chain uses TRBV6-2 or TRBV6-3 with TRBJ2-7; TRBD1 agrees at 9 bases. Per germline, CDR1 MNHEY and CDR2 SVGEGT. The CDR3 has 17 residues. CDR3 DNA: TGTGCCGGCAGTTATATGGCCCGGGACAGGGAGTCCTACGAGCAGTACTTC. As protein: CAGSYMARDRESYEQYF.

The rearrangement joins TRBV9 to TRBJ2-7, with D unresolved. The CDR3 has 15 amino acids. V lost 0 bases, J lost 0 bases, and 10 bases lay in between. Germline V lookup: CDR1 SGDLS, CDR2 YYNGEE. The DNA of the CDR3 is TGTGCCAGCAGCGTAGAGTCGGTTAGCTCCTACGAGCAGTACTTC. Encoded protein: CASSVESVSSYEQYF.